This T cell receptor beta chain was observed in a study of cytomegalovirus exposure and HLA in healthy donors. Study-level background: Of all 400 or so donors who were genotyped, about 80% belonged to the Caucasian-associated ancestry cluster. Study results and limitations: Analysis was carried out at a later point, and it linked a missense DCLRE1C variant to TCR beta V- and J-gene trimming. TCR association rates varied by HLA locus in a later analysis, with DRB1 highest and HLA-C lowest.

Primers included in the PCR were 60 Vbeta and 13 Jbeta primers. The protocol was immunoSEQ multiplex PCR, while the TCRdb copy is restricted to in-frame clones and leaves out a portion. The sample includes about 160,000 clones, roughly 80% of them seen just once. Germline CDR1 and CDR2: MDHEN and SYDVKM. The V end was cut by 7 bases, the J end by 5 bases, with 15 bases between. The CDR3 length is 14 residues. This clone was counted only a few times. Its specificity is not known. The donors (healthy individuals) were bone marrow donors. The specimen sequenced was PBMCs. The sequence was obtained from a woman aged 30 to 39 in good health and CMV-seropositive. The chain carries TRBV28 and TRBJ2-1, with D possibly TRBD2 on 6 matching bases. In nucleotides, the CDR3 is TGTGCCAGCACCAACGGGGGTTTCCACAATGAGCAGTTCTTC. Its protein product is CASTNGGFHNEQFF.